Reported below is one T cell receptor beta chain. The repertoire was sequenced with immunoSEQ multiplex PCR; TCRdb's copy has only in-frame clones and lacks some. The data hold under 250,000 clones, with 80% to 90% observed a single time. The CDR3 is 15 amino acids. V lost 7 bases, J lost 1 base, and 4 bases stayed unmatched. The germline gives CDR1 MNHEY, CDR2 SVGAGI. The data were obtained in a study of cytomegalovirus exposure and HLA in healthy donors. What was sequenced was PBMCs. This sequence joins TRBV6-5 and TRBJ2-2; TRBD2 aligns across 9 bases. The TCR sequence derives from a woman in her thirties in good health and CMV-seronegative. The CDR3 DNA reads as TGTGCCAGCAACAAACTAGCGGGGAACACCGGGGAGCTGTTTTTT. Translating gives CASNKLAGNTGELFF.